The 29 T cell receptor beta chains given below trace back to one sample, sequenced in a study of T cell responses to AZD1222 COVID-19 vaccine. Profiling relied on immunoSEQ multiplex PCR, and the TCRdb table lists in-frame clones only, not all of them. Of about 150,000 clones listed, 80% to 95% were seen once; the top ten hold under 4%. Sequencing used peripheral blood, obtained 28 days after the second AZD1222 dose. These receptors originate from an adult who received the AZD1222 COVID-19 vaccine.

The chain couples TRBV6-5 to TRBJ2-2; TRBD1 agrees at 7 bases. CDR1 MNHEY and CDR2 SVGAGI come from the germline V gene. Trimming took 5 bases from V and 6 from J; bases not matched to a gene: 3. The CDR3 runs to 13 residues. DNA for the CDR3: TGTGCCAGCAGTCGGGACAGTCCCGGGGAGCTGTTTTTT. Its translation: CASSRDSPGELFF.

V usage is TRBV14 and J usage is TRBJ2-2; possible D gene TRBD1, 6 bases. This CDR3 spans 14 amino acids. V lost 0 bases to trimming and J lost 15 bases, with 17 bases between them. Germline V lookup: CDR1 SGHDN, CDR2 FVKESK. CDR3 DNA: TGTGCCAGCAGCCAAGATCTTAGGCCGGGGACATTGTTTTTT. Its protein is CASSQDLRPGTLFF.

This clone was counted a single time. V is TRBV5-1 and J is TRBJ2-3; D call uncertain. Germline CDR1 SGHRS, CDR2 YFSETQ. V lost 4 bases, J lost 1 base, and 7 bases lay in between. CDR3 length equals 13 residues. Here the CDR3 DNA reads TGCGCCAGCAGCGATTTACGCACAGATACGCAGTATTTT. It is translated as CASSDLRTDTQYF.

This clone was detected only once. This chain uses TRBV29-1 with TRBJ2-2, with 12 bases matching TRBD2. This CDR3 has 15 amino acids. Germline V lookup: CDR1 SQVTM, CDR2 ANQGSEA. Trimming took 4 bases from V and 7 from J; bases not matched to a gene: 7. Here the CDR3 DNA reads TGCAGCGTTGCGCCTAGCGGGAGGGTTGACGGGGAGCTGTTTTTT. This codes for CSVAPSGRVDGELFF.

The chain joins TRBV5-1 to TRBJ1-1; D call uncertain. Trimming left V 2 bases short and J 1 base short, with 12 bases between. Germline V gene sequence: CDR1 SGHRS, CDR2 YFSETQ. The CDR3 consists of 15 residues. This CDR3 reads CASSFGKGSNTEAFF. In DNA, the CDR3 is TGCGCCAGCAGCTTTGGGAAAGGTTCGAACACTGAAGCTTTCTTT.

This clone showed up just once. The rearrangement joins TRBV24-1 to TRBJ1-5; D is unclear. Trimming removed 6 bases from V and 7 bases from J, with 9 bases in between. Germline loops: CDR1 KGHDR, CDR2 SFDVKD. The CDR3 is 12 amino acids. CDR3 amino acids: CATSNGPQPQHF. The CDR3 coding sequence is TGTGCCACCAGTAACGGACCGCAGCCCCAGCATTTT.

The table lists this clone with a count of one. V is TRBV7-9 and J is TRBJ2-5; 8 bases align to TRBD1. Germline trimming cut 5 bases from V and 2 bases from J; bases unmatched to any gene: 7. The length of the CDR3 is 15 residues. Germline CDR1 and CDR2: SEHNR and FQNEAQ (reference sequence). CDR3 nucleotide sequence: TGTGCCAGCAGCGGCCGGGACAGGTCTCAAGAGACCCAGTACTTC. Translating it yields CASSGRDRSQETQYF. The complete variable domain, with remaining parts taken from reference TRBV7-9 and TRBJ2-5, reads DTGVSQNPRHKITKRGQNVTFRCDPISEHNRLYWYRQTLGQGPEFLTYFQNEAQLEKSRLLSDRFSAERPKGSFSTLEIQRTEQGDSAMYLCASSGRDRSQETQYFGPGTRLLVL.

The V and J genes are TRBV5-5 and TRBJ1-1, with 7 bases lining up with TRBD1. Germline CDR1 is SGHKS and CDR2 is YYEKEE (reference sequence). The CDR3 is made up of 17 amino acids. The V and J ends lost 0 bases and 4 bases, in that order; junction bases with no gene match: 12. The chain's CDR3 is CASSLAGAGGPSTEAFF. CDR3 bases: TGTGCCAGCAGCTTGGCCGGGGCAGGGGGGCCGAGCACTGAAGCTTTCTTT. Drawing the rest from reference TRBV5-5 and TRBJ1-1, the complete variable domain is DAGVTQSPTHLIKTRGQQVTLRCSPISGHKSVSWYQQVLGQGPQFIFQYYEKEERGRGNFPDRFSARQFPNYSSELNVNALLLGDSALYLCASSLAGAGGPSTEAFFGQGTRLTVV.

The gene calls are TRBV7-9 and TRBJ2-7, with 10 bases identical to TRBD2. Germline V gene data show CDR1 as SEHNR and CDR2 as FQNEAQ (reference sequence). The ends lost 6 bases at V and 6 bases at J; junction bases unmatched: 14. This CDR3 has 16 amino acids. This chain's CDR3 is CASSHAELAGAVEQYF. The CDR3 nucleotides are TGTGCCAGCAGTCACGCCGAGCTAGCGGGAGCGGTCGAGCAGTACTTC. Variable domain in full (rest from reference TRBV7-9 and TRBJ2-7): DTGVSQNPRHKITKRGQNVTFRCDPISEHNRLYWYRQTLGQGPEFLTYFQNEAQLEKSRLLSDRFSAERPKGSFSTLEIQRTEQGDSAMYLCASSHAELAGAVEQYFGPGTRLTVT.

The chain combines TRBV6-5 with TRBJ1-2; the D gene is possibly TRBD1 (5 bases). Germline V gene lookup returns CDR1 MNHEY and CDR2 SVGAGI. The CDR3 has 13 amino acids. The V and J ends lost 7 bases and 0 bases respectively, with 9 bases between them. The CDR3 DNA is TGTGCCAGCATTAGGACACCTAACTATGGCTACACCTTC. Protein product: CASIRTPNYGYTF.

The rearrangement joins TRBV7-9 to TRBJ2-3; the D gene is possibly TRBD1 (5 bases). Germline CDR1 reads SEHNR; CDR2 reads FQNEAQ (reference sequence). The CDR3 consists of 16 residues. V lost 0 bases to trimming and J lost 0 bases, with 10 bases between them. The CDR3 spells CASSLADSASTDTQYF. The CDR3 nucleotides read TGTGCCAGCAGCTTAGCAGACAGCGCCAGCACAGATACGCAGTATTTT.

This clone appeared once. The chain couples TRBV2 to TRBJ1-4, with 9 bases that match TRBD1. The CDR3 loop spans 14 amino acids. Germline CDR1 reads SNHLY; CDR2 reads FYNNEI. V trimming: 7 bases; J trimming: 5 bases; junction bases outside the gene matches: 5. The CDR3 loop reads CASITGTGNEKLFF. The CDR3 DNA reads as TGTGCCAGCATCACCGGGACAGGGAATGAAAAACTGTTTTTT.

CDR3 in DNA: TGTGCCAGCAGTTACGCGGGAGGGCCTTGGGATGAGCAGTTCTTC. Encoded protein: CASSYAGGPWDEQFF. The rearrangement uses TRBV6-5 and TRBJ2-1, with 9 positions matching TRBD2. The CDR3 contains 15 residues. Germline lookup yields CDR1 MNHEY and CDR2 SVGAGI. V lost 2 bases, J lost 8 bases, and 7 bases stayed unmatched.

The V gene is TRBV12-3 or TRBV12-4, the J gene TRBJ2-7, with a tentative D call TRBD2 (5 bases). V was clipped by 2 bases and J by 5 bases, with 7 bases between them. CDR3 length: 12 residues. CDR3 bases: TGTGCCAGCAGTTTACGAGGGAACGAGCAGTACTTC. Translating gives CASSLRGNEQYF.

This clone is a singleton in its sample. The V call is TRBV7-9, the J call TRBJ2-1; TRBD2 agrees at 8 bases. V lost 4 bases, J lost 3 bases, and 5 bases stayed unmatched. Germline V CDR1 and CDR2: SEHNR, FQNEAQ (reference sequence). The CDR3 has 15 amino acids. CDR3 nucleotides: TGTGCCAGCAGCTCACCTAGCGGGCGCTACAATGAGCAGTTCTTC. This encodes CASSSPSGRYNEQFF. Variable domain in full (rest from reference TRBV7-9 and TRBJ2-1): DTGVSQNPRHKITKRGQNVTFRCDPISEHNRLYWYRQTLGQGPEFLTYFQNEAQLEKSRLLSDRFSAERPKGSFSTLEIQRTEQGDSAMYLCASSSPSGRYNEQFFGPGTRLTVL.

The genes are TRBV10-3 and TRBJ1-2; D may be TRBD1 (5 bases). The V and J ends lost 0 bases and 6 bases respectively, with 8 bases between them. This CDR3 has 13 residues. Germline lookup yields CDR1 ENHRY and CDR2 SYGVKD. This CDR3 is CAISESGGDGYTF. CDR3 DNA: TGTGCCATCAGTGAGTCCGGGGGGGATGGCTACACCTTC.

This chain's CDR3 is CASSGRPSGRGDEQFF. In DNA, the CDR3 is TGTGCCAGCAGCGGCCGCCCTAGCGGGAGAGGCGATGAGCAGTTCTTC. The chain is built from TRBV4-2 and TRBJ2-1; TRBD2 aligns across 10 bases. The CDR3 has 16 residues. The junction had 12 bases not matched to a gene; V was cut back by 5 bases and J by 8 bases. CDR1 and CDR2 (germline): LGHNA, YNFKEQ.

The CDR3 is CATSEAVNYGYTF. The CDR3 bases are TGTGCCACCAGTGAGGCCGTTAACTATGGCTACACCTTC. The V and J genes are TRBV24-1 and TRBJ1-2; D unresolved. The germline V gene has CDR1 KGHDR and CDR2 SFDVKD. CDR3 length equals 13 residues. V was shortened by 4 bases and J by 1 base, with 6 bases between the two germline ends.

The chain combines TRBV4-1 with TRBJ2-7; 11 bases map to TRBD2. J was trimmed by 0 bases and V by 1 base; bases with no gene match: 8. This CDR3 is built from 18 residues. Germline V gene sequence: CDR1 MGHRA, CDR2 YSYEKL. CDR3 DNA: TGCGCCAGCAGCCAAGTTATTAGCGGGAGGGGGAACTCCTACGAGCAGTACTTC. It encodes CASSQVISGRGNSYEQYF.

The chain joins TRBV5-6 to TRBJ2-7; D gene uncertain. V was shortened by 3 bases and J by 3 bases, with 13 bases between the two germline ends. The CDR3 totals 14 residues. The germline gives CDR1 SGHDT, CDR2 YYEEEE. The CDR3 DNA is TGTGCCAGCAGCTCCGACGGCCAAGGCTACGAGCAGTACTTC. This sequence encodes CASSSDGQGYEQYF.

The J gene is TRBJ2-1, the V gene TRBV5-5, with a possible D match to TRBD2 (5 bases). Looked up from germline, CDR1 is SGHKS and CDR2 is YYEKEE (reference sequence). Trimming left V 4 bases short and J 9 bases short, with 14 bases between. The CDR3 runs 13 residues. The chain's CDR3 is CASSPDSEGEQFF. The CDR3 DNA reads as TGTGCCAGCAGCCCAGACTCAGAGGGTGAGCAGTTCTTC.

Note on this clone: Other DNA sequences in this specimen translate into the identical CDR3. CDR3 region: CASTQGYEQYF. CDR3 nucleotide sequence: TGTGCCAGCACCCAGGGCTACGAGCAGTACTTC. The chain recombines TRBV6-5 with TRBJ2-7; TRBD1 might be the D (5 bases). Trimming pared 7 bases from V and 3 bases from J, leaving 7 bases between. CDR3 length: 11 amino acids. Looked up from germline, CDR1 is MNHEY and CDR2 is SVGAGI.

The chain's CDR3 is CASSLKGNEQFF. The CDR3 region has the DNA TGTGCCAGCAGCTTGAAGGGAAATGAGCAGTTCTTC. The chain joins TRBV7-6 to TRBJ2-1; D unresolved. The germline V and J ends were trimmed by 3 bases and 7 bases, with 7 bases remaining between them. This CDR3 is 12 amino acids long. CDR1 SGHVS and CDR2 FNYEAQ come from the germline V gene.

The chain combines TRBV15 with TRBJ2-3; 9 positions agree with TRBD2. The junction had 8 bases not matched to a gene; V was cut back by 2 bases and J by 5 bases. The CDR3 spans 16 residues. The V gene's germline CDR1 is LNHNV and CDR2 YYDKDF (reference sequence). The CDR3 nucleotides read TGTGCCACCAGCAGATGGGCGGGAGGGACTTTAGATACGCAGTATTTT. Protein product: CATSRWAGGTLDTQYF.

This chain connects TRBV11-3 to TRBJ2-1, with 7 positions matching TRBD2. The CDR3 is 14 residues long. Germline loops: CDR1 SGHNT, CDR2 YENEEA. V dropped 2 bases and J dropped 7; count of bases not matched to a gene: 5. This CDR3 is CASSLRGGHNEQFF. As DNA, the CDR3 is TGTGCCAGCAGCTTAAGGGGAGGGCATAATGAGCAGTTCTTC.

The CDR3 DNA follows: TGTGCCAGCAGCTTACGGGGAGGGACTGAAGCTTTCTTT. Amino acid sequence: CASSLRGGTEAFF. The rearrangement joins TRBV11-2 to TRBJ1-1; D gene uncertain. The CDR3 length is 13 residues. CDR1 and CDR2 (germline): SGHAT, FQNNGV. Trimming took 2 bases from V and 5 from J, leaving 9 bases between them.

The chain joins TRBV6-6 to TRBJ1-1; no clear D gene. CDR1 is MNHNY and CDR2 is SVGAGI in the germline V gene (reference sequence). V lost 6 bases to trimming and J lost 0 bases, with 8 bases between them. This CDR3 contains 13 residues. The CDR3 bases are TGTGCCAGCAGCCCACAAATGAACACTGAAGCTTTCTTT. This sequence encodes CASSPQMNTEAFF.

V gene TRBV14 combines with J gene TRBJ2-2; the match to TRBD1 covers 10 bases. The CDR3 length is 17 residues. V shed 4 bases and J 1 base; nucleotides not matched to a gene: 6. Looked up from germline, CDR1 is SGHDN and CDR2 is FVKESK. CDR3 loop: CASSRTGGLLNTGELFF. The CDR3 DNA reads TGTGCCAGCAGCCGGACAGGGGGACTTCTGAACACCGGGGAGCTGTTTTTT.

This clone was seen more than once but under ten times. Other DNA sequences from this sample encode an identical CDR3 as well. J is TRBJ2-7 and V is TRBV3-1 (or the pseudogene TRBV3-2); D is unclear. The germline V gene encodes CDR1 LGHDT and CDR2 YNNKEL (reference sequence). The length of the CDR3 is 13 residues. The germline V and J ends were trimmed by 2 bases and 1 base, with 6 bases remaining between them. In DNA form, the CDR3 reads TGTGCCAGCAGCCAACCGGCGTCCTACGAGCAGTACTTC. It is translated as CASSQPASYEQYF.